The 8 T cell receptor beta chains presented below share a single source sample, sequenced in a study of shared clonotypes between healthy human individuals (dated by TCRdb to between 2020 and 2021). Libraries came from the immunoSEQ multiplex PCR assay. The table comes from immuneACCESS by way of TCRdb, which keeps in-frame sequences with V and J called. Part of the clones is missing from these tables; in studies checked, under half for an unresolved V gene and the rest for unknown reasons. This sample gives more than 400,000 clones in total; roughly 95% of them show up just once. Of the sample, approximately 0.067% falls within the top ten clones. Sequenced sample: naive CD4+ T cells sorted from blood. This sample's cell subset or site label indicates: CD45RA+ positively selected. The receptors here all came from a woman aged 25 to 39 in good health.

J is TRBJ2-3 and V is TRBV11-3, with 8 positions matching TRBD2. Germline V gene data show CDR1 as SGHNT and CDR2 as YENEEA. The CDR3 is made up of 16 amino acids. J was trimmed by 4 bases and V by 5 bases; bases with no gene match: 11. CDR3 nucleotide sequence: TGTGCCAGCAGCACCGGGGGGAGCGGGAGCGCAGATACGCAGTATTTT. This translates into CASSTGGSGSADTQYF. The entire variable domain, with the rest obtained from reference TRBV11-3 and TRBJ2-3, is as follows: EAGVVQSPRYKIIEKKQPVAFWCNPISGHNTLYWYLQNLGQGPELLIRYENEEAVDDSQLPKDRFSAERLKGVDSTLKIQPAELGDSAVYLCASSTGGSGSADTQYFGPGTRLTVL.

V and J are TRBV28 and TRBJ2-7; 12 bases fit TRBD2. Germline V gene sequence: CDR1 MDHEN, CDR2 SYDVKM. Trimming took 7 bases from V and 0 from J; bases not matched to a gene: 4. The CDR3 contains 15 residues. The chain's CDR3 is CASNPSGRASYEQYF. The CDR3 DNA follows: TGTGCCAGCAACCCTAGCGGGAGGGCCTCCTACGAGCAGTACTTC.

J is TRBJ2-7 and V is TRBV29-1; 10 bases map to TRBD1. Germline V gene data show CDR1 as SQVTM and CDR2 as ANQGSEA. With V trimmed by 4 bases and J by 2 bases, 5 bases remained unmatched. The CDR3 extends over 14 amino acids. The CDR3 DNA reads TGCAGCGTTGTTCGAGACAGGGGGCCCTACGAGCAGTACTTC. Translation gives CSVVRDRGPYEQYF.

The chain recombines TRBV14 with TRBJ1-4; D might be TRBD1 (5 bases). Trimming left V 4 bases short and J 5 bases short, with 14 bases between. This CDR3 is built from 15 residues. Per germline, CDR1 SGHDN and CDR2 FVKESK. CDR3 nucleotides: TGTGCCAGCAGCCCGGGACGGCGTGGGAATGAAAAACTGTTTTTT. Its translation is CASSPGRRGNEKLFF.

The V gene is TRBV4-2, the J gene TRBJ2-1; 7 bases are a match to TRBD2. From germline, CDR1 is LGHNA and CDR2 YNFKEQ. This CDR3 is 16 amino acids long. Trimming removed 0 bases from V and 3 bases from J; junction bases left unmatched: 5. CDR3 sequence reads: CASSQDFLADYNEQFF. CDR3 in DNA: TGTGCCAGCAGCCAAGATTTCCTAGCGGACTACAATGAGCAGTTCTTC.

The genes are TRBV19 and TRBJ2-7; D is unclear. This CDR3 spans 13 amino acids. Germline values: CDR1 LNHDA, CDR2 SQIVND (reference sequence). V lost 0 bases, J lost 6 bases, and 9 bases lay in between. The CDR3 sequence: CASSIDSGSEQYF. CDR3 sequence (DNA): TGTGCCAGTAGTATAGACTCTGGCTCCGAGCAGTACTTC.

This sequence joins TRBV28 and TRBJ1-4, with TRBD1 matching over 7 bases. There are 15 residues in the CDR3. Trimming at V came to 5 bases and at J to 4 bases, leaving 7 bases not matched to a gene. Germline CDR1 MDHEN, CDR2 SYDVKM. The CDR3 DNA reads as TGTGCCAGCAGTGGACAGGAGGGGTTTAATGAAAAACTGTTTTTT. Translated, it gives CASSGQEGFNEKLFF.

This chain joins TRBV28 and TRBJ2-5; no definite D call. The CDR3 sequence is 15 residues long. The germline V gene has CDR1 MDHEN and CDR2 SYDVKM. V lost 3 bases and J 2 bases, leaving 13 bases between the germline ends. DNA of the CDR3: TGTGCCAGCAGTTTCTCCCAAGGAGTTCAAGAGACCCAGTACTTC. Its translation: CASSFSQGVQETQYF.